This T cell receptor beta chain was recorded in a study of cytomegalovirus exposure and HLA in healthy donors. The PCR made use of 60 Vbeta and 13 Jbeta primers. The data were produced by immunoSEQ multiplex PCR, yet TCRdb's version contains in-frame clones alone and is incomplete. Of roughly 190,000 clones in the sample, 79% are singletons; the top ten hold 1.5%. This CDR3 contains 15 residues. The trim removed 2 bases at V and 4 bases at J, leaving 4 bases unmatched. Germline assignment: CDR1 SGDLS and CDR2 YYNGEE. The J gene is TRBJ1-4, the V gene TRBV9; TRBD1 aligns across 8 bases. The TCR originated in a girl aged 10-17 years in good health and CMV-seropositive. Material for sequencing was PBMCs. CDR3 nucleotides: TGTGCCAGCAGCGTCACAGGGGGTGATAATGAAAAACTGTTTTTT. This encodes CASSVTGGDNEKLFF.